This TCR beta chain emerged from a study of shared clonotypes between healthy human individuals. The overall study: Three men and a couple of women, aged 18 to 49, were donors.

Profiled with immunoSEQ multiplex PCR; TCRdb holds only in-frame clones, not every one. The table lists 1.5 million to 1.9 million clones, around 98% of them singletons. This CDR3 contains 18 residues. Germline CDR1 is SGHNT and CDR2 is YYREEE (reference sequence). V shed 0 bases and J 9 bases; nucleotides not matched to a gene: 9. Specimen: naive CD4+ T cells sorted from blood. Documented subset: CD45RA+ positively selected. This chain links TRBV5-4 with TRBJ2-4; 16 bases line up with TRBD2. This TCR was recovered from a man aged 25 to 45 in good health. CDR3 region: CASSLAGGTSGRAGIQYF. The CDR3 DNA reads as TGTGCCAGCAGCTTGGCCGGGGGGACTAGCGGGAGGGCCGGCATTCAGTACTTC. The full variable domain, its missing parts supplied by reference TRBV5-4 and TRBJ2-4, is ETGVTQSPTHLIKTRGQQVTLRCSSQSGHNTVSWYQQALGQGPQFIFQYYREEENGRGNFPPRFSGLQFPNYSSELNVNALELDDSALYLCASSLAGGTSGRAGIQYFGAGTRLSVL.